The 25 T cell receptor beta chains below all came from one sample that was sequenced in a study of regulatory T cells in long-lasting Graves disease. Time point meaning: newly diagnosed GD, antithyroid drugs for less than 3 months. Construction of the TCR library relied on RNA isolated from PBMCs. HTBI primers from iRepertoire and Arm-PCR of CDR3 regions yielded the TCR beta libraries. TCRdb re-analysed the multiplex PCR reads in MiXCR, keeping a single row per CDR3 protein. The table has hundreds of thousands of distinct CDR3 sequences, more than 15% seen once. This same sample was also taken into another study, of T cells in Graves' hyperthyroidism and ophthalmopathy.

The sequencing here drew on peripheral blood mononuclear cells (PBMCs), taken at new diagnosis, from a patient treated with antithyroid drugs. All receptors derive from a woman aged 35-65 years with Graves disease.

This clonotype was counted between two and nine times. V usage is TRBV7-9 and J usage is TRBJ2-5; either TRBD1 or TRBD2 may supply D (5 bases each). The CDR3 sequence is 17 residues long. Trimming removed 8 bases at V and 2 bases at J, with 24 bases between. CDR1 and CDR2 (germline): SEHNR, FQNEAQ (reference sequence). The CDR3 DNA reads TGTGCCAGCCCTCCTTCGGGGCCGCTCGGGACGCAAGAGACCCAGTACTTC. It codes for CASPPSGPLGTQETQYF.

There are a few counts of this clonotype. The chain couples TRBV7-3 to TRBJ1-1; tentatively, D is TRBD1 (5 bases). V lost 1 base and J lost 3, with 15 bases in between. The germline gives CDR1 SGHTA, CDR2 FQGTGA. The CDR3 covers 16 residues. The CDR3 here is CASSLSGALRDTEAFF. DNA of the CDR3: TGTGCCAGCAGCTTAAGTGGGGCTTTAAGGGACACTGAAGCTTTCTTT.

There are many counts of this clonotype. The rearrangement links TRBV11-2 to TRBJ1-3; no clear D gene. This CDR3 has 15 amino acids. Germline V gene data show CDR1 as SGHAT and CDR2 as FQNNGV. V lost 2 bases and J lost 0, with 8 bases in between. CDR3 sequence reads: CASSLLAVSGNTIYF. For the CDR3, the DNA is TGTGCCAGCAGCTTACTGGCAGTCTCTGGAAACACCATATATTTT.

This clonotype was seen a handful of times. This rearrangement joins TRBV4-1 to TRBJ1-5; D ambiguous. V lost 2 bases, J lost 1 base, and 9 bases lay in between. This CDR3 has 15 amino acids. Looked up from germline, CDR1 is MGHRA and CDR2 is YSYEKL. CDR3 sequence reads: CASSQSRQSNQPQHF. DNA for the CDR3: TGCGCCAGCAGCCAATCCAGACAAAGCAATCAGCCCCAGCATTTT.

This clonotype was found a few times. The gene calls are TRBV5-6 and TRBJ2-2, with D perhaps given as TRBD1 or TRBD2 (5 bases each). The CDR3 covers 16 residues. Germline loops: CDR1 SGHDT, CDR2 YYEEEE. Trimming removed 3 bases from V and 1 base from J, with 13 bases in between. The CDR3 is CASSYLGDGNTGELFF. Here the CDR3 DNA reads TGTGCCAGCAGCTACCTCGGGGACGGGAACACCGGGGAGCTGTTTTTT.

This clonotype was seen many times. The chain is built from TRBV6-1 and TRBJ1-2; 7 bases fit TRBD1. The germline gives CDR1 MNHNS, CDR2 SASEGT. V lost 3 bases to trimming and J lost 10 bases; unmatched junction nucleotides: 8. The CDR3 is 13 amino acids. For the CDR3, the DNA is TGTGCCAGCAGTGAGACAGGGCCTCAGTACTACACCTTC. Its translation: CASSETGPQYYTF.

Many counts were recorded for this clonotype. CDR3 coding DNA: TGTGCCAGCAGCCTACTAGCGGGGGTGAAAGATACGCAGTATTTT. Protein product: CASSLLAGVKDTQYF. V usage is TRBV7-9 and J usage is TRBJ2-3, with 11 nucleotides matching TRBD2. The V and J ends lost 5 bases and 5 bases, in that order; junction bases with no gene match: 6. The length of the CDR3 is 15 residues. Germline loops: CDR1 SEHNR, CDR2 FQNEAQ (reference sequence). The whole variable domain, filled in from reference TRBV7-9 and TRBJ2-3, reads DTGVSQNPRHKITKRGQNVTFRCDPISEHNRLYWYRQTLGQGPEFLTYFQNEAQLEKSRLLSDRFSAERPKGSFSTLEIQRTEQGDSAMYLCASSLLAGVKDTQYFGPGTRLTVL.

This clonotype was counted many times. The V and J genes are TRBV29-1 and TRBJ1-2, with TRBD1 matching 7 bases. The V and J ends lost 3 bases and 0 bases, in that order; junction bases with no gene match: 7. The CDR3 contains 15 residues. Germline-derived CDR1 and CDR2 are SQVTM and ANQGSEA. CDR3 DNA: TGCAGCGTTGATTTTACAGGGGACTCTAACTATGGCTACACCTTC. Amino acid sequence: CSVDFTGDSNYGYTF.

This clonotype was counted a few times. This chain links TRBV9 with TRBJ2-1; 8 positions agree with TRBD1. Germline assignment: CDR1 SGDLS and CDR2 YYNGEE. The V and J ends lost 4 bases and 2 bases, in that order; junction bases with no gene match: 8. This CDR3 is 16 amino acids long. CDR3 residues: CASSITGTGTYNEQFF. For the CDR3, the DNA is TGTGCCAGCAGCATTACCGGGACAGGCACCTACAATGAGCAGTTCTTC.

The gene calls are TRBV25-1 and TRBJ2-1, with 7 bases fitting TRBD2. CDR1 and CDR2 from the germline V gene are MGHDK and SYGVNS. The ends lost 4 bases at V and 9 bases at J; junction bases unmatched: 9. CDR3 size: 14 residues. The CDR3 loop is CASSVPGRSSEQFF. The CDR3 nucleotides are TGTGCCAGCAGTGTCCCCGGGAGGTCCAGTGAGCAGTTCTTC.

There are a few counts of this clonotype. The chain links TRBV24-1 to TRBJ2-2, with unresolved D. V was shortened by 5 bases and J by 9 bases, with 6 bases between the two germline ends. CDR1 is KGHDR, CDR2 SFDVKD, per germline. This CDR3 comprises 11 residues. CDR3 region: CATSGYRELFF. The CDR3 coding sequence is TGTGCCACCAGTGGGTACAGGGAGCTGTTTTTT.

The chain links TRBV20-1 to TRBJ2-1; D not certain. CDR1 is DFQATT and CDR2 is SNEGSKA in the germline V gene (reference sequence). This CDR3 region has 10 residues. CDR3 region: CTARGNEQFF. The DNA for the CDR3 is TGCACCGCAAGAGGCAATGAGCAGTTCTTC.

There are a few counts of this clonotype. The chain carries TRBV5-4 and TRBJ2-7; D not certain. This CDR3 contains 13 residues. V gave up 0 bases and J gave up 6 bases, with 10 bases separating them. The germline CDR1 and CDR2 sequences are SGHNT and YYREEE (reference sequence). The CDR3 protein is CASSLVTATEQYF. The CDR3 nucleotides read TGTGCCAGCAGCTTGGTTACCGCTACCGAGCAGTACTTC.

This clonotype was counted many times. J is TRBJ2-2 and V is TRBV7-3; 8 positions match TRBD2. CDR1 SGHTA and CDR2 FQGTGA come from the germline V gene. Trimming cost V 5 bases and J 5 bases; bases outside gene matches: 10. The CDR3 runs to 16 residues. CDR3 DNA: TGTGCCAGCAGCCCTGGACTAGCCCCGAGGACCGGGGAGCTGTTTTTT. Translation: CASSPGLAPRTGELFF. The variable domain in full, with the rest retrieved from reference TRBV7-3 and TRBJ2-2, is GAGVSQTPSNKVTEKGKYVELRCDPISGHTALYWYRQSLGQGPEFLIYFQGTGAADDSGLPNDRFFAVRPEGSVSTLKIQRTERGDSAVYLCASSPGLAPRTGELFFGEGSRLTVL.

This clonotype was observed a few times. The chain couples TRBV10-3 to TRBJ1-6; no firm D call. V lost 0 bases and J 7 bases, leaving 7 bases between the germline ends. The CDR3 spans 14 residues. The V gene's germline CDR1 is ENHRY and CDR2 SYGVKD. Here the CDR3 reads CAISESLGNSPLHF. The CDR3 DNA follows: TGTGCCATCAGTGAGTCACTCGGGAATTCACCCCTCCACTTT.

The V call is TRBV19, the J call TRBJ2-3; 7 bases are a match to TRBD2. Per the germline V gene, CDR1 is LNHDA and CDR2 is SQIVND (reference sequence). The CDR3 consists of 15 residues. The junction had 5 bases not matched to a gene; V was cut back by 3 bases and J by 2 bases. The CDR3 region is CASSISGLSTDTQYF. Written as DNA, the CDR3 is TGTGCCAGTAGTATTAGCGGGCTTTCCACAGATACGCAGTATTTT.

There are many counts of this clonotype. In DNA form, the CDR3 reads TGTGCCAGCAGTCGTCCGGGGCCCACGTACCAAGAGACCCAGTACTTC. It is translated as CASSRPGPTYQETQYF. This chain links TRBV6-1 with TRBJ2-5; D could derive from TRBD1 or TRBD2 (5 bases each). Germline V gene sequence: CDR1 MNHNS, CDR2 SASEGT. This CDR3 spans 16 amino acids. The ends were cut back, 5 bases at V and 0 bases at J, with 16 bases in the middle.

Ten or more counts support this clonotype. The V call is TRBV7-8, the J call TRBJ1-1; 7 bases are shared with TRBD1. The germline V gene has CDR1 SGHVS and CDR2 FQNEAQ. The length of the CDR3 is 13 residues. The V gene end was trimmed by 7 bases and the J gene end by 1 base; junction bases not matched to a gene: 3. Here the CDR3 reads CASNRGGNTEAFF. CDR3 coding DNA: TGTGCCAGCAACAGGGGTGGGAACACTGAAGCTTTCTTT.

Ten or more counts support this clonotype. The chain links TRBV12-3 or TRBV12-4 to TRBJ1-6; 7 bases fit TRBD1. The J segment lost 10 bases and the V segment lost 6 bases, leaving 15 bases of the junction unmatched. The CDR3 covers 16 residues. CDR3 DNA sequence: TGTGCCAGCAGATCCTCGTCGACAGGGCCTTGGTCACCCCTCCACTTT. Translated, it gives CASRSSSTGPWSPLHF.

The table lists this clonotype with many counts. The genes are TRBV6-1 and TRBJ1-3, with TRBD1 matching over 7 bases. Per germline, CDR1 MNHNS and CDR2 SASEGT. Trimming took 6 bases from V and 4 from J; bases not matched to a gene: 6. This CDR3 contains 14 residues. CDR3 nucleotides: TGTGCCAGCAGATTAGACAGGGTCGGAAACACCATATATTTT. Encoded protein: CASRLDRVGNTIYF.

This clonotype showed up many times. CDR3 sequence (DNA): TGTGCCAGCAGCCAAGAACAGGGGAACCCTTGGAATGAGCAGTTCTTC. The encoded protein is CASSQEQGNPWNEQFF. The chain carries TRBV3-1 and TRBJ2-1, with 7 bases matching TRBD1. Germline V gene data show CDR1 as LGHDT and CDR2 as YNNKEL (reference sequence). V trimming: 0 bases; J trimming: 7 bases; junction bases outside the gene matches: 9. CDR3 length: 16 amino acids.

The rearrangement uses TRBV10-3 and TRBJ2-2; D possibly corresponds to TRBD1 (5 bases). The V gene's germline CDR1 is ENHRY and CDR2 SYGVKD. This CDR3 region has 14 residues. Trimming pared 8 bases from V and 2 bases from J, leaving 12 bases between. The CDR3: CAIGRQINTGELFF. The CDR3 bases are TGTGCCATCGGTCGACAGATTAACACCGGGGAGCTGTTTTTT.

The chain recombines TRBV18 with TRBJ2-2; D is undetermined. This CDR3 has 13 residues. The germline V gene encodes CDR1 KGHSH and CDR2 LQKENI. Trimming removed 3 bases from V and 3 bases from J, with 5 bases in between. The DNA of the CDR3 is TGTGCCAGCTCACCTAAGTACACCGGGGAGCTGTTTTTT. Translating it yields CASSPKYTGELFF.

This clonotype was seen a few times. The rearrangement links TRBV7-6 to TRBJ2-3, with 7 bases identical to TRBD2. This CDR3 region has 18 residues. Germline CDR1 and CDR2: SGHVS and FNYEAQ. V dropped 0 bases and J dropped 5; count of bases not matched to a gene: 14. CDR3 amino acids: CASSLAQWGGPQGDTQYF. The CDR3 DNA follows: TGTGCCAGCAGCTTAGCGCAGTGGGGGGGTCCGCAGGGAGATACGCAGTATTTT.

This rearrangement joins TRBV25-1 to TRBJ1-5; D possibly corresponds to TRBD1 (5 bases). V was trimmed by 3 bases and J by 0 bases, leaving 27 bases between them. Germline V CDR1 and CDR2: MGHDK, SYGVNS. The CDR3 totals 21 residues. This CDR3 is CASSERLGPPTSGISNQPQHF. In DNA form, the CDR3 reads TGTGCCAGCAGTGAGCGTTTGGGGCCCCCCACAAGTGGTATTAGCAATCAGCCCCAGCATTTT.